This record concerns one TCR beta chain sequence. A much larger clone sits a single nucleotide away, making a read error possible. Germline trimming cut 6 bases from V and 3 bases from J; bases unmatched to any gene: 24. The germline V gene encodes CDR1 SGHTA and CDR2 FQGNSA. The CDR3 runs to 22 residues. The data were taken from a study of regulatory T cells in long-lasting Graves disease. Time point noted: newly diagnosed GD, antithyroid drugs for less than 3 months. Construction of the TCR library relied on RNA isolated from PBMCs. Building of the TCR beta libraries involved iRepertoire HTBI primers and Arm-PCR of CDR3 regions. Each CDR3 protein gets one entry after TCRdb re-called the multiplex PCR reads with MiXCR. The sample contains approximately 560,000 distinct CDR3 sequences, more than 15% of which appear only once. These data were also filed under a second study, of T cells in Graves' hyperthyroidism and ophthalmopathy.

The sample was peripheral blood mononuclear cells (PBMCs), taken at new diagnosis, from a patient treated with antithyroid drugs. V usage is TRBV7-2 and J usage is TRBJ1-5; TRBD1 agrees at 12 bases. The receptor comes from a man aged 18 to 30 with Graves disease. The CDR3 loop reads CASRTPGTGGAGWHYTNQPQHF. The CDR3 DNA reads TGTGCCAGCAGAACCCCCGGGACAGGGGGCGCGGGGTGGCATTATACCAATCAGCCCCAGCATTTT.